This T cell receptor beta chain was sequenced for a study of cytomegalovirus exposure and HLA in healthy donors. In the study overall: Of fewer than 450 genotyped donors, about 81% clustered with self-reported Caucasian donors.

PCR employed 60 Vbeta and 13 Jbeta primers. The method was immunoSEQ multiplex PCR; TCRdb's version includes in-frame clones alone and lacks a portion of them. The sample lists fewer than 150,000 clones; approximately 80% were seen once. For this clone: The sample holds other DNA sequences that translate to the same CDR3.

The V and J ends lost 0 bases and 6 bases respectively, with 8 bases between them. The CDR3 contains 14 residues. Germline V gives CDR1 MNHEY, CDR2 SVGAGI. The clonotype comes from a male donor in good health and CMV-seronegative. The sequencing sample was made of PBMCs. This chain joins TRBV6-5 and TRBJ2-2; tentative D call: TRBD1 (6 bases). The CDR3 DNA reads TGTGCCAGCAGTTACTCGAGGGGGTCCGGGGAGCTGTTTTTT. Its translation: CASSYSRGSGELFF.